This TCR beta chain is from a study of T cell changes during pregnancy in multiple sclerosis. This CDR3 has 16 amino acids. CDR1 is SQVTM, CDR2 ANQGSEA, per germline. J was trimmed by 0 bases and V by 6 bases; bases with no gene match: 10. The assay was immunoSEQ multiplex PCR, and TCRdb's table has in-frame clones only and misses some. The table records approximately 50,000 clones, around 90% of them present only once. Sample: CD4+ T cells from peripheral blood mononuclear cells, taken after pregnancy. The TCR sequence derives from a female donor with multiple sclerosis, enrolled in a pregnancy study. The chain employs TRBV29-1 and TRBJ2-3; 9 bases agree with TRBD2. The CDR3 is CSVLAGLASSTDTQYF. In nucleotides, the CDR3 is TGCAGCGTACTAGCGGGCCTAGCCTCTAGCACAGATACGCAGTATTTT.